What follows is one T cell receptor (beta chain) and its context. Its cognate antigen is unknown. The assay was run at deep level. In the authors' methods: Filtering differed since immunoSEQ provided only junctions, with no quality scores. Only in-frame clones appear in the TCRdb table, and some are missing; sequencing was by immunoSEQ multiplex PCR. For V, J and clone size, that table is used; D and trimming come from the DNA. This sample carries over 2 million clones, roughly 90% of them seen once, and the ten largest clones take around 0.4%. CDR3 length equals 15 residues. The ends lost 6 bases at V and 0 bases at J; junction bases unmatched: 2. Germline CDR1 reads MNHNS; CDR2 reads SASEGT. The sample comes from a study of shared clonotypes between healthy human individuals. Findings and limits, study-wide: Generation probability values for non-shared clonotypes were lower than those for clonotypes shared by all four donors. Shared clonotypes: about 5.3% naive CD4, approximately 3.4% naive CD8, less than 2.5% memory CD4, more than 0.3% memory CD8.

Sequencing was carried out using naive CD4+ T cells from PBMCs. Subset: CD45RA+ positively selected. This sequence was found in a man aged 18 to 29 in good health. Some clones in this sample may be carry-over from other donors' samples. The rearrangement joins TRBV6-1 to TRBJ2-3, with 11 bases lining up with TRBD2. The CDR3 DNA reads TGTGCCAGCAGGAGACTAGCGGGAAGCACAGATACGCAGTATTTT. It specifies CASRRLAGSTDTQYF.